This T cell receptor beta chain was profiled in a study of blood T cell repertoires in COVID-19 (dated by TCRdb to about 2020). Looking at the study overall: Samples from collaborators originated in the United States, Italy and Spain and spanned both the acute and convalescent phases of COVID-19. The material from the prospective study consisted of cDNA or gDNA derived from T cells, B-cell-depleted T cells, or PBMCs. Deeply sampled blood TCRbeta repertoires from subjects exposed to, actively infected with, or recovered from COVID-19 were included in the dataset. Sample metadata almost always included a de-identified subject ID, COVID-19 status, age in years and sex. Where available, HLA class I and class II types were obtained from metadata supplied by the sample provider rather than from assay-based typing. The repertoires were released in a freely available public database meant as a resource for research on the immune response to SARS-CoV-2. Samples came from the ongoing ImmuneRACE study (first 160 participants) plus 1,254 subjects from 6 global collaborators. What the study reported, not specific to this receptor: The quantity of clinical and demographic metadata differed by source and by participant and was supplied without curation.

TCRbeta CDR3 regions were amplified from genomic DNA by means of the immunoSEQ Assay, a bias-controlled multiplex PCR. As for the original processing: Within the assay, amplification of reference gene primers was used to estimate how many nucleated cells each sample contained. To quantify the absolute abundance of each unique TCRbeta CDR3 rearrangement, sequence reads were collapsed and filtered. For each sample, productive Simpson clonality was calculated as the square root of Simpson's diversity index across productive rearrangements. TCRdb provides this immuneACCESS table in a form limited to in-frame rearrangements. Some clones are lacking; in checked studies, under half of them reflect an unresolved V gene, and why the rest are absent is not known. V and J calls plus clone size are reproduced from that table; the DNA served to infer D and trimming. Within this sample are approximately 180,000 clones, with about 90% of them counted one time only. The top ten hold 2% to 3% of the sample.

From the cysteine up to the phenylalanine, the CDR3 has a length of 13 residues. Only the CDR3 portion is preserved as DNA: 39 bases, with reading frame beginning at the first base. Trimming removed 7 bases from V and 8 bases from J, leaving 17 bases between the germline ends. For CDR1 and CDR2, the germline V gene (reference sequence) lists LNHDA and SQIVND. Collaborating institutions collected whole blood in K2EDTA tubes following their own protocols. For TCRbeta analysis, collaborator samples were shipped as frozen whole blood, as isolated PBMCs, or as DNA extracted from either sample type. Of note for this clone: It lacks a known antigen. No much larger clone exists at a distance of one base, and base qualities are not known.

The clonotype was recovered from a man aged 35 to 55 with active or convalescent COVID-19. The sequenced material came from peripheral blood. This receptor chain uses TRBV19 and TRBJ1-1; the D gene is perhaps TRBD1, from 6 matching bases. The DNA sequence is as follows: TGTGCCAGTACCTTGGTGGGGGCCACCGAAGCTTTCTTT. Translated, this is CASTLVGATEAFF. Extended through the reference TRBV19 and TRBJ1-1 proteins, this CDR3 yields the full variable domain: DGGITQSPKYLFRKEGQNVTLSCEQNLNHDAMYWYRQDPGQGLRLIYYSQIVNDFQKGDIAEGYSVSREKKESFPLTVTSAQKNPTAFYLCASTLVGATEAFFGQGTRLTVV.